A single TCR beta chain is shown here with its context. The antigen remains undetermined. The CDR3 runs to 15 residues. Germline values: CDR1 SGHTA, CDR2 FQGNSA. J lost 3 bases, V lost 3 bases, and 1 base had no gene match. The data derive from a study of T cell responses to AZD1222 COVID-19 vaccine. Study details: Pooled in the analysis were second doses at about 4 or about 12 weeks.

Measured with immunoSEQ multiplex PCR; TCRdb has only the in-frame clones, and not every one. The sample shows fewer than 150,000 clones, 80% to 95% of them seen only once. The study's findings and limits: When two AZD1222 doses had been given, Spike-specific TCR breadth and depth rose. Regions 160-218 and 743-854 dominated among vaccine-associated CD4 TCRs spanning spike.

The chain carries TRBV7-2 and TRBJ2-1; 11 bases are a match to TRBD2. The receptor was derived from an adult in good health. Specimen: peripheral blood, collected on day 0 of AZD1222 vaccination. The CDR3 is CASSLLAGGYNEQFF. DNA for the CDR3: TGTGCCAGCAGCTTGCTAGCGGGAGGCTACAATGAGCAGTTCTTC.